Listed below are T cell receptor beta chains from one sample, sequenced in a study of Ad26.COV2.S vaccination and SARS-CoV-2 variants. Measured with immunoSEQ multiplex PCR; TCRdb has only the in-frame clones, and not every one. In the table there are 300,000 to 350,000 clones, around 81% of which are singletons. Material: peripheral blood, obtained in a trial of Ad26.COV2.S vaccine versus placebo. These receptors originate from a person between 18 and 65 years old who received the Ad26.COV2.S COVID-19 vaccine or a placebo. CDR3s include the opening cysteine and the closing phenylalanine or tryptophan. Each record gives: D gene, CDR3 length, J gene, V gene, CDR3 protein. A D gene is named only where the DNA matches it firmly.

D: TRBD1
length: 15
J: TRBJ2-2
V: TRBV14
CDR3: CASSPATGDAGELFF

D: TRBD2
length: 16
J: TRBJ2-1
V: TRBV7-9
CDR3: CASSLALAGVYNEQFF

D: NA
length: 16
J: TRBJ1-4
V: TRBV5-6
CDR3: CASSLGGDSGREKLFF

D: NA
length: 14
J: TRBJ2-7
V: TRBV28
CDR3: CASSFMGEEYEQYF

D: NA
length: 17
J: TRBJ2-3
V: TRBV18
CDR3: CASSPRAVGDGTDTQYF

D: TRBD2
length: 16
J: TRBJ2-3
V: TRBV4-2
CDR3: CASSQTGLAGTDTQYF

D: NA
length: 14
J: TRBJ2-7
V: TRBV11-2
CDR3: CASSLVRGRNEQYF

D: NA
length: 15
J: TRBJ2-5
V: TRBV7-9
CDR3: CASSLSGDGEETQYF

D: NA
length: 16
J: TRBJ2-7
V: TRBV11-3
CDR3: CASSPRGPLSSYEQYF

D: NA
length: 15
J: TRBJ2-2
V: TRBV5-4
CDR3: CASSLGPIRPGELFF

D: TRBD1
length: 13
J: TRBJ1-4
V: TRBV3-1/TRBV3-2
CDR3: CASSQTGRGKLFF

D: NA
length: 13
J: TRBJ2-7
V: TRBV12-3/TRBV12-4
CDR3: CASRAQGEHEQYF

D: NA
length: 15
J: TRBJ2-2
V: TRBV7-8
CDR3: CASSLFAMNTGELFF

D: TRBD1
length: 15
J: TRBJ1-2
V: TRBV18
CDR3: CASSPPDRGNYGYTF

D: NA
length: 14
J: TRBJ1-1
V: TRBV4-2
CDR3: CASSLVRGDTEAFF

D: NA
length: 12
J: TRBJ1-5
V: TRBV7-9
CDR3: CASSQINQPQHF

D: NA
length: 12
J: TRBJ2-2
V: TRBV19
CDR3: CASSIGPGELFF

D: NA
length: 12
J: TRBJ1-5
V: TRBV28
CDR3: CASRTEGQPQHF

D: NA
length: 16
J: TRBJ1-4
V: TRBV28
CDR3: CASSLWDTSGGGKLFF

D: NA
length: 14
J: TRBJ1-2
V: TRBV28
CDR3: CASSGAGLYYGYTF

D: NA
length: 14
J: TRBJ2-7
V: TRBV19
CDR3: CASSIAGQPYEQYF

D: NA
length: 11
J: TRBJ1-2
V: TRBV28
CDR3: CASSLQRGYTF

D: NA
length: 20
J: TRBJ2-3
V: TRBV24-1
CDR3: CATSGGGRLNRSTSTDTQYF

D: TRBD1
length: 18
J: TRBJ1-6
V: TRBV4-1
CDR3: CASSQDARGPSYNSPLHF

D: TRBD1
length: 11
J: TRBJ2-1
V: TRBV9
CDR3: CASSVDRELFF

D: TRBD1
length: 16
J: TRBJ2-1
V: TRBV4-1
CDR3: CASSQVFPTGGNEQFF

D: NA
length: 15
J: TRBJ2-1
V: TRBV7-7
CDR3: CASSLHGGPLDEQFF

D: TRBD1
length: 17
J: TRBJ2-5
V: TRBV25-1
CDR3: CASSRPRDRAQQETQYF

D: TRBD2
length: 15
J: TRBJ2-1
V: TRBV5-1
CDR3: CASSQGLADDNEQFF

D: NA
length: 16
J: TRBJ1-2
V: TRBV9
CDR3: CASSVGSLGQLYGYTF

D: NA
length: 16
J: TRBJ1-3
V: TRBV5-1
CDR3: CASSLAQGGSGNTIYF

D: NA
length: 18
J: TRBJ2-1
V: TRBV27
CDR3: CASSPIRRPTRAYNEQFF

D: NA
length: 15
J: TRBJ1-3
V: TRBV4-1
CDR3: CASSQPALSGNTIYF

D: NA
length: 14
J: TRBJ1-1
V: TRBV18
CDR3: CASSLGQTNTEAFF

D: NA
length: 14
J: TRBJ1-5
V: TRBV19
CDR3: CASSIKEGMRPQHF

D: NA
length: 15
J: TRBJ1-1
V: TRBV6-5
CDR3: CASSTHKGRNTEAFF

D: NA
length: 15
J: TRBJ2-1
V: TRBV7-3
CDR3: CASSPRQGGANEQFF

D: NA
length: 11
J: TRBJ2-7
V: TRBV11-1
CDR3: CASSGGYEQYF

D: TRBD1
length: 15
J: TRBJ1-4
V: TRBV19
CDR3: CASRRGQGTNEKLFF

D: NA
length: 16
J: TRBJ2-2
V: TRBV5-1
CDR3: CASSLGRGANTGELFF

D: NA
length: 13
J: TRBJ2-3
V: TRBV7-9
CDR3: CASSPIGTDTQYF

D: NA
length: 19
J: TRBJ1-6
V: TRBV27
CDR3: CASSPMGLSTEYYNSPLHF

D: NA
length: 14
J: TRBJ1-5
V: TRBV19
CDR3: CASSISDSNQPQHF

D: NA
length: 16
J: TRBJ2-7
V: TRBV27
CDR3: CASSPVTGPVLLEQYF